These T cell receptor beta chains were read from a single sample in a study of blood T cells in healthy people across ages. TCRdb called the 5' RACE reads again in MiXCR, with one record for every CDR3 protein. The sample includes 550,000 to 750,000 distinct CDR3 sequences, under 25% of them seen just once. The material sequenced was blood. Receptors were obtained from a man in his sixties or seventies in good health. Both conserved end residues are part of each CDR3. For some rows the clone size is stated as once, few or many, or as a class when expanded; others skip it.

CDR3 protein,clone size,J gene,V gene
CSALHGQIGYGYTF,many,TRBJ1-2,TRBV20-1
CSVGPRLVRNEQFF,few,TRBJ2-1,TRBV29-1
CASSFGTTTNEKLFF,.,TRBJ1-4,TRBV5-1
CASNLDRAGVPQHF,.,TRBJ1-5,TRBV6-1
CASSDAGEETQYF,few,TRBJ2-5,TRBV2
CASGGLAGNVHEQYF,.,TRBJ2-7,TRBV2
CASSRTSGANTGELFF,.,TRBJ2-2,TRBV5-1
CASSQDRGGWEKLFF,.,TRBJ1-4,TRBV4-3
CAIRPDRADGNTIYF,.,TRBJ1-3,TRBV10-3
CASSYLREQPQHF,few,TRBJ1-5,TRBV6-2/TRBV6-3
CASRISRYSNQPQHF,few,TRBJ1-5,TRBV28
CSAWRGEETQYF,many,TRBJ2-5,TRBV20-1
CASSFIGGGGEQYF,.,TRBJ2-7,TRBV28
CASSKPGEYNEQFF,few,.,TRBV7-3
CSARGTHSNQPQHF,few,TRBJ1-5,TRBV20-1
CASSVGRGEQYF,.,TRBJ2-7,TRBV9
CAISPYSPDNEQFF,few,TRBJ2-1,TRBV10-3
CASGAGTQYF,few,TRBJ2-3,TRBV12-3/TRBV12-4
CATSDRPTEAFF,many,TRBJ1-1,TRBV2
CSAKQGSTNEKLFF,.,TRBJ1-4,TRBV20-1
CASSFDGDDYGYTF,.,TRBJ1-2,TRBV5-1
CASLGQGENTIYF,.,TRBJ1-3,TRBV11-2
CASREPKNIQYF,.,TRBJ2-4,TRBV6-5
CSARTPPSSYNEQFF,few,TRBJ2-1,TRBV20-1
CASSSQKETQYF,.,TRBJ2-5,TRBV7-2
CASSLADGGNTEAFF,.,TRBJ1-1,TRBV5-1